This T cell receptor (beta chain) was found in a study of T cells after yellow fever vaccination (dated by TCRdb to between 2018 and 2020). Concerning the study at large: The SMART-Seq v4 Ultra Low Input RNA kit was used to prepare libraries from fractions with low cell numbers. To track T-cell clones before and after primary and booster YFV17D yellow fever vaccination, bulk TCR alpha and beta repertoires were sequenced longitudinally. Two healthy male donors, one aged 18 to 30 and one aged 30 to 39 years, were included in the cohort. Bulk PBMC replicates and cell subsets were isolated from blood drawn at multiple timepoints before and after both primary and secondary immunization. Findings and caveats that apply to the study as a whole: Because abundant contaminating clonotypes from the bulk population could be contained in FACS-sorted repertoires, computational filtering was required. The study included only a couple of donors, which limits how far the findings can be generalized. Compared with the primary T-cell response, the secondary T-cell response was faster but weaker, reaching its peak on day 5 rather than on day 15. Most clones expanded after primary vaccination (about 95% of CD4 and roughly 90% of CD8) were re-detected after the booster, suggesting that broad memory maintenance occurred. A small share of clonotypes occurred in both CD4 and CD8 compartments, likely arising from convergent recombination.

This clonotype showed up just a few times. Its antigen is not yet known. No quality values exist for individual bases; no much larger clone is one base distant. Counted from cysteine to phenylalanine, this CDR3 has 16 amino acids. The only DNA kept is the CDR3, 48 bases in frame from the first base. Per the germline V gene, SGHTA is the CDR1 and FQGNSA is the CDR2. Relative to germline, V is missing 5 bases and J is missing 2 bases, with 9 bases of the junction outside any gene match. TCR cDNA was synthesized by 5'RACE template switching, through which a universal primer site and unique molecular identifiers were introduced. Priming of cDNA synthesis was performed from both the TCR alpha and TCR beta constant segments. Library amplification used two PCR steps, and the second PCR step added sample barcodes and sequencing adapters. Sequencing of libraries was done on Illumina HiSeq 2500 (2x100 bp) or NovaSeq (2x150 bp). Under the source paper's analysis protocol: MIGEC handled demultiplexing of reads and collapsing into UMI consensus sequences, while MiXCR performed V(D)J alignment. Using edgeR on replicate PBMC samples, clonotypes were called vaccine-responding if FDR was below 0.01 and the log2 fold change was above 5 up to day 15. Each bulk clonotype received a CD4 or CD8 identity based on whether the sequenced CD4 or CD8 repertoire contained that clonotype at higher abundance. Starting from the raw public reads, TCRdb applied fastp trimming at Q25, assembled clones with MiXCR and retained in-frame beta chains. Under each unique CDR3 protein, matching rows form one entry showing the most common genes and DNA. The V and J calls shown here were made by TCRdb, not taken from the authors' results. This sample holds about 630,000 distinct CDR3 sequences; more than 9% were observed only once. The ten largest clones add up to about 15% of the sample.

Reading the label with the study, this specimen's treatment or condition is: live attenuated yellow fever vaccine strain. At each blood-draw timepoint, two biological replicates of bulk PBMCs were collected. A standard Ficoll-Paque protocol was used to isolate PBMCs from peripheral blood. TriZol was used to extract RNA from bulk PBMCs, from CD4 and CD8 fractions, and from dextramer-positive and dextramer-negative fractions. The TCR comes from a man aged 30 to 45 who received the YFV17D yellow fever vaccine. This sample comprised PBMCs, obtained on the day of the yellow fever booster vaccination. The sequence joins TRBV7-2 to TRBJ2-7, with 10 central nucleotides matching TRBD1. The CDR3 reads as follows: CASSTTGGTGAYEQYF. Read as DNA, the sequence is TGTGCCAGCAGCACTACCGGAGGGACAGGGGCCTACGAGCAGTACTTC.